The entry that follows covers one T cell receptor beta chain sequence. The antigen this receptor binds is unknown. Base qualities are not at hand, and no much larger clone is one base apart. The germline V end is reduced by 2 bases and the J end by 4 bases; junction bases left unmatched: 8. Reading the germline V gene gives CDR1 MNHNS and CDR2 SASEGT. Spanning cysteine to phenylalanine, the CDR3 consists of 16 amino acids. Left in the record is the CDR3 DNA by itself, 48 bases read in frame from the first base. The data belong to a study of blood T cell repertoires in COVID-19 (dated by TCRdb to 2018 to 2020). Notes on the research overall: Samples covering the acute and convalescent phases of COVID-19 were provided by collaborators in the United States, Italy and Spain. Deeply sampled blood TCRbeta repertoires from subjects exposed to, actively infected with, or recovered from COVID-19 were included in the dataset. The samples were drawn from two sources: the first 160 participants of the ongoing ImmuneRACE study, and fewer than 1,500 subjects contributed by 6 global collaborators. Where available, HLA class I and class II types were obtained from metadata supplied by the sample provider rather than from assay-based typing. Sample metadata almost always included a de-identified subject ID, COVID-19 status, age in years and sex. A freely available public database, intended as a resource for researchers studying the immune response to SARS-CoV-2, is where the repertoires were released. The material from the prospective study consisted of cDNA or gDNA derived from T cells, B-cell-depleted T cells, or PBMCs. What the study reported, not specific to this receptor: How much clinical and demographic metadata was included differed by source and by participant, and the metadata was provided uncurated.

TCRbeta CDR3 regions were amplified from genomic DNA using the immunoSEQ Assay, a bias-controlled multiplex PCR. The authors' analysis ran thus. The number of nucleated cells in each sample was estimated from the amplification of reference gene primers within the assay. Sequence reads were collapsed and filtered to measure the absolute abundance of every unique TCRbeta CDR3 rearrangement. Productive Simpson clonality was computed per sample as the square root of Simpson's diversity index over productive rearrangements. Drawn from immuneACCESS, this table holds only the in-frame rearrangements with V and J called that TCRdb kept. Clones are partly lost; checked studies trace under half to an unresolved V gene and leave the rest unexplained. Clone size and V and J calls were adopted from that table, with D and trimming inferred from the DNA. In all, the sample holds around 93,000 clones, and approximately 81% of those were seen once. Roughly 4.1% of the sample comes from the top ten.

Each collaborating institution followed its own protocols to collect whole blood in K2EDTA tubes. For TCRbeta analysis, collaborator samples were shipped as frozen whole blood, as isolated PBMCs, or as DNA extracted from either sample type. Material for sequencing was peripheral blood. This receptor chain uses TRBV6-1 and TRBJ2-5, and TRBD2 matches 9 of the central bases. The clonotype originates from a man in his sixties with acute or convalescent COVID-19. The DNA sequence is TGTGCCAGCAGTGAAAGGTTGCGGGGGGGCCTAGAGACCCAGTACTTC. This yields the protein CASSERLRGGLETQYF.